These 31 T cell receptor beta chains came from one sample sequenced in a study of shared clonotypes between healthy human individuals. Data came from immunoSEQ multiplex PCR; TCRdb stores just in-frame clones and leaves some out. Of 1.6 million or so clones detected, roughly 97% appear once; the ten largest clones hold 1.2%. The sequenced material came from naive CD4+ T cells sorted from blood. Subset indicated: CD45RA+ positively selected. These receptors all come from a man aged 30-40 years in good health.

The chain employs TRBV7-2 and TRBJ1-1; D is ambiguous. The CDR3 loop spans 14 amino acids. V lost 2 bases to trimming and J lost 2 bases, with 9 bases between them. The germline V gene has CDR1 SGHTA and CDR2 FQGNSA. CDR3 bases: TGTGCCAGCAGCTTACAGGATTTCAACACTGAAGCTTTCTTT. Amino acid sequence: CASSLQDFNTEAFF. The variable domain in full, completed from reference TRBV7-2 and TRBJ1-1, reads GAGVSQSPSNKVTEKGKDVELRCDPISGHTALYWYRQSLGQGLEFLIYFQGNSAPDKSGLPSDRFSAERTGGSVSTLTIQRTQQEDSAVYLCASSLQDFNTEAFFGQGTRLTVV.

The rearrangement links TRBV15 to TRBJ1-2; maybe TRBD1 (5 bases). Trimming took 1 base from V and 8 from J, leaving 8 bases between them. The CDR3 is 12 residues long. The germline CDR1 and CDR2 sequences are LNHNV and YYDKDF (reference sequence). CDR3: CATSRGRVGYTF. The CDR3 nucleotides read TGTGCCACCAGCAGAGGCAGGGTCGGCTACACCTTC. The full variable domain, in which reference TRBV15 and TRBJ1-2 provide the parts outside the CDR3, is DAMVIQNPRYQVTQFGKPVTLSCSQTLNHNVMYWYQQKSSQAPKLLFHYYDKDFNNEADTPDNFQSRRPNTSFCFLDIRSPGLGDTAMYLCATSRGRVGYTFGSGTRLTVV.

The chain combines TRBV28 with TRBJ2-1; 7 positions match TRBD1. Germline V lookup: CDR1 MDHEN, CDR2 SYDVKM. The CDR3 consists of 15 residues. Unmatched junction bases numbered 5, after V lost 5 bases and J lost 1 base. The CDR3 here is CASSPLTGSYNEQFF. In nucleotides, the CDR3 is TGTGCCAGCAGTCCTCTGACAGGGTCCTACAATGAGCAGTTCTTC.

This rearrangement joins TRBV6-1 to TRBJ1-3; D unresolved. Trimming removed 5 bases from V and 3 bases from J, with 14 bases in between. The CDR3 has 15 amino acids. Germline values: CDR1 MNHNS, CDR2 SASEGT. CDR3 bases: TGTGCCAGCAGTCCTCTGGCGGGCGTTGGAAACACCATATATTTT. Translating it yields CASSPLAGVGNTIYF.

This chain joins TRBV5-4 and TRBJ2-1, with 9 bases aligning to TRBD1. The CDR3 sequence is 14 residues long. Looked up from germline, CDR1 is SGHNT and CDR2 is YYREEE (reference sequence). V was clipped by 4 bases and J by 8 bases; unmatched bases: 7. CDR3 loop: CASSQPGQGYEQFF. CDR3 sequence (DNA): TGTGCCAGCAGCCAGCCGGGACAGGGATATGAGCAGTTCTTC.

The V and J genes are TRBV6-1 and TRBJ2-5; tentatively, D is TRBD1 or TRBD2 (5 bases each). Trimming pared 4 bases from V and 10 bases from J, leaving 31 bases between. The germline CDR1 and CDR2 sequences are MNHNS and SASEGT. CDR3 length: 18 amino acids. CDR3 residues: CASSGLDWTRPPLGDQYF. CDR3 DNA: TGTGCCAGCAGTGGATTGGACTGGACTCGACCACCCTTGGGGGACCAGTACTTC.

This chain connects TRBV5-1 to TRBJ1-4; 9 bases align to TRBD1. V was clipped by 0 bases and J by 8 bases; unmatched bases: 8. The CDR3 extends over 16 amino acids. Germline loops: CDR1 SGHRS, CDR2 YFSETQ. The CDR3: CASSLDWGQGDEKLFF. The DNA for the CDR3 is TGCGCCAGCAGCTTGGATTGGGGACAGGGCGACGAAAAACTGTTTTTT.

The chain has TRBV27 and TRBJ2-6; D possibly corresponds to TRBD2 (5 bases). CDR1 is MNHEY and CDR2 is SMNVEV in the germline V gene (reference sequence). The ends were cut back, 9 bases at V and 0 bases at J, with 9 bases in the middle. This CDR3 region has 14 residues. CDR3 region: CASSGYSGANVLTF. The CDR3 DNA reads as TGTGCCAGTTCGGGGTACTCTGGGGCCAACGTCCTGACTTTC.

This clone was picked up a small number of times. This chain uses TRBV14 with TRBJ2-5, with D unresolved. Germline V gives CDR1 SGHDN, CDR2 FVKESK. CDR3 size: 14 residues. Deletions cut 4 bases from V and 7 bases from J, with 16 bases between. The CDR3 coding sequence is TGTGCCAGCAGCCTCATACTGAACAAGGGGACCCAGTACTTC. This translates into CASSLILNKGTQYF.

This sequence joins TRBV2 and TRBJ2-3; D gene uncertain. This CDR3 has 15 residues. Germline CDR1 SNHLY, CDR2 FYNNEI. The V end lost 8 bases, the J end lost 1 base, and 16 bases lay between the germline ends. The CDR3 bases are TGTGCCAGCCGGTTTGACCGGACGGGCACAGATACGCAGTATTTT. It codes for CASRFDRTGTDTQYF.

V is TRBV14 and J is TRBJ2-1, with D unclear. CDR3 length equals 14 residues. V was cut by 0 bases and J by 9 bases, with 12 bases left in between. In germline, CDR1 is SGHDN, CDR2 FVKESK. The CDR3 protein is CASSQDPGGGEQFF. The CDR3 DNA sequence: TGTGCCAGCAGCCAAGATCCAGGCGGTGGTGAGCAGTTCTTC.

On this clone itself: At the DNA level, this CDR3 is encoded by other sequences in the same sample as well. The chain uses TRBV9 and TRBJ2-1; possibly TRBD2 for D (6 bases). The CDR3 runs 15 residues. V lost 0 bases, J lost 1 base, and 8 bases lay in between. CDR1 and CDR2 (germline): SGDLS, YYNGEE. CDR3: CASSVDSGSYNEQFF. The CDR3 DNA follows: TGTGCCAGCAGCGTAGATAGCGGATCCTACAATGAGCAGTTCTTC.

In the case of this clone: The sample contains more than one DNA sequence encoding this CDR3. The rearrangement joins TRBV28 to TRBJ2-1; no definite D call. Trimming took 1 base from V and 2 from J, leaving 0 bases between them. Germline V gives CDR1 MDHEN, CDR2 SYDVKM. This CDR3 has 12 residues. The CDR3: CASSLSYNEQFF. In DNA form, the CDR3 reads TGTGCCAGCAGTTTATCCTACAATGAGCAGTTCTTC.

This chain links TRBV5-4 with TRBJ2-3; 10 nucleotides line up with TRBD2. Germline V gene sequence: CDR1 SGHNT, CDR2 YYREEE (reference sequence). The CDR3 spans 18 residues. Losses at the gene ends were 6 bases for V and 4 bases for J; bases not matched to a gene: 17. The CDR3 bases are TGTGCCAGCACGGGGGGGCTAGCGGGAGAGGGGTCCGCAGATACGCAGTATTTT. It encodes CASTGGLAGEGSADTQYF.

This clone was detected only a few times. The chain has TRBV7-3 and TRBJ2-3, with TRBD2 matching 9 bases. V gave up 2 bases and J gave up 5 bases; unmatched junction bases: 8. The CDR3 contains 16 residues. Per the germline V gene, CDR1 is SGHTA and CDR2 is FQGTGA. The CDR3 DNA sequence: TGTGCCAGCAGCTTACCTAGCGGGACATCAAGAGATACGCAGTATTTT. The encoded protein is CASSLPSGTSRDTQYF.

The V and J genes are TRBV5-6 and TRBJ1-1; 7 positions match TRBD1. This CDR3 has 14 residues. Germline loops: CDR1 SGHDT, CDR2 YYEEEE. With V trimmed by 0 bases and J by 4 bases, 3 bases remained unmatched. This CDR3 reads CASSLGQGTTEAFF. In nucleotides, the CDR3 is TGTGCCAGCAGCTTGGGACAGGGTACCACTGAAGCTTTCTTT.

The chain recombines TRBV9 with TRBJ2-7; D may be TRBD1 or TRBD2 (5 bases each). This CDR3 comprises 16 residues. The V end was cut by 0 bases, the J end by 0 bases, with 13 bases between. In germline, CDR1 is SGDLS, CDR2 YYNGEE. The CDR3 region is CASSVGGDGFSYEQYF. The DNA of the CDR3 is TGTGCCAGCAGCGTAGGAGGGGACGGATTCTCCTACGAGCAGTACTTC.

The rearrangement joins TRBV7-9 to TRBJ1-4; TRBD1 agrees at 7 bases. This CDR3 contains 13 residues. The ends lost 5 bases at V and 7 bases at J; junction bases unmatched: 4. Germline CDR1 reads SEHNR; CDR2 reads FQNEAQ (reference sequence). The DNA of the CDR3 is TGTGCCAGCAGCACATCAGGGGGTGAAAAACTGTTTTTT. Translated: CASSTSGGEKLFF.

The V and J genes are TRBV30 and TRBJ2-1; TRBD2 matches 7 bases. The trim removed 3 bases at V and 3 bases at J, leaving 11 bases unmatched. The CDR3 is made up of 16 amino acids. CDR1 is GTSNPN, CDR2 SVGIG, per germline (reference sequence). This chain's CDR3 is CAWRGNGAGVYNEQFF. The CDR3 nucleotides are TGTGCCTGGAGGGGCAACGGGGCGGGAGTCTACAATGAGCAGTTCTTC.

Turning to this clone: Mismatch with germline at one junction end may stem from a read error. The chain has TRBV7-9 and TRBJ1-2, with TRBD1 matching 8 bases. The V gene's germline CDR1 is SEHNR and CDR2 FQNEAQ (reference sequence). The CDR3 is 13 amino acids. CDR3 residues: CASSSSRGPTSAF. As DNA, the CDR3 is TGTGCCAGCAGCTCCTCCAGGGGGCCCACATCCGCCTTC.

This chain joins TRBV7-9 and TRBJ1-1; D unresolved. Per germline, CDR1 SEHNR and CDR2 FQNEAQ (reference sequence). The CDR3 sequence is 14 residues long. The V end lost 4 bases, the J end lost 1 base, and 10 bases lay between the germline ends. The CDR3 sequence is CASSSTGGNTEAFF. The CDR3 DNA sequence: TGTGCCAGCAGCTCCACGGGCGGGAACACTGAAGCTTTCTTT.

This clone was seen a single time. The chain recombines TRBV19 with TRBJ2-4; tentative D call: TRBD2 (6 bases). Germline V gene sequence: CDR1 LNHDA, CDR2 SQIVND (reference sequence). There are 16 residues in the CDR3. Trimming cost V 2 bases and J 1 base, with 12 bases left between them. As DNA, the CDR3 is TGTGCCAGTAGTATACGGGAGCCATCCGCCAAAAACATTCAGTACTTC. This translates into CASSIREPSAKNIQYF.

The table lists this clone with a few counts. The chain carries TRBV27 and TRBJ1-2; D call uncertain. Germline values: CDR1 MNHEY, CDR2 SMNVEV (reference sequence). The V and J ends lost 8 bases and 2 bases respectively, with 15 bases between them. The length of the CDR3 is 14 residues. CDR3 DNA: TGTGCCAGCGGCTCGGGCAGTAAGAACTATGGCTACACCTTC. Residues: CASGSGSKNYGYTF.

The chain is built from TRBV6-6 and TRBJ1-1; D is perhaps TRBD1 (6 bases). V gave up 0 bases and J gave up 0 bases, with 11 bases separating them. Germline V CDR1 and CDR2: MNHNY, SVGAGI (reference sequence). This CDR3 spans 16 amino acids. The CDR3 coding sequence is TGTGCCAGCAGTTACTCGATTAGGACAGTGAACACTGAAGCTTTCTTT. This sequence encodes CASSYSIRTVNTEAFF.

The V and J genes are TRBV21-1 and TRBJ1-1; TRBD1 reflects the table's D call only, with no check against the DNA. TRBV21-1 is a recognized pseudogene. The CDR3 has 13 residues. The CDR3 protein is CASSGQGATEAFF. In DNA, the CDR3 is TGTGCCAGCAGCGGTCAGGGGGCCACTGAAGCTTTCTTT.

The gene calls are TRBV28 and TRBJ2-6; D might be TRBD1 or TRBD2, each matching 5 bases. Germline-derived CDR1 and CDR2 are MDHEN and SYDVKM. The V and J ends lost 5 bases and 4 bases respectively, with 12 bases between them. The CDR3 spans 15 residues. CDR3 in DNA: TGTGCCAGCAGTACTCCGGGACCCGGGGCCAACGTCCTGACTTTC. Protein sequence: CASSTPGPGANVLTF.

With regard to this clone: The sample has other DNA sequences that encode this CDR3 too. The V gene is TRBV15, the J gene TRBJ2-7; D is unresolved. Trimming removed 0 bases from V and 0 bases from J, with 6 bases in between. From germline, CDR1 is LNHNV and CDR2 YYDKDF (reference sequence). The CDR3 is 14 residues long. In DNA, the CDR3 is TGTGCCACCAGCAGAGAGGGCAGCTCCTACGAGCAGTACTTC. It yields the protein CATSREGSSYEQYF.

The V call is TRBV6-5, the J call TRBJ2-7; TRBD1 matches at 9 bases. The CDR3 is made up of 14 amino acids. The germline V gene encodes CDR1 MNHEY and CDR2 SVGAGI. The J segment lost 3 bases and the V segment lost 6 bases, leaving 6 bases of the junction unmatched. CDR3 protein: CASSPGTGHYEQYF. DNA for the CDR3: TGTGCCAGCAGCCCCGGGACAGGGCACTACGAGCAGTACTTC.

J is TRBJ1-2 and V is TRBV21-1; the D call TRBD1 from the table was never checked on the DNA. TRBV21-1 is a pseudogene locus. The CDR3 loop spans 13 amino acids. The CDR3 here is CASSKASGYGYTF. CDR3 DNA: TGTGCCAGCAGCAAAGCGTCAGGCTATGGCTACACCTTC.

The chain joins TRBV5-1 to TRBJ1-1, with 7 bases aligning to TRBD1. Unmatched junction bases numbered 14, after V lost 5 bases and J lost 4 bases. The germline V gene encodes CDR1 SGHRS and CDR2 YFSETQ. This CDR3 has 16 amino acids. The DNA of the CDR3 is TGCGCCAGCAGGGAACAGGGGCTAAGAGAGGTCACTGAAGCTTTCTTT. It yields the protein CASREQGLREVTEAFF. Full variable domain (outside the CDR3, taken from reference TRBV5-1 and TRBJ1-1): KAGVTQTPRYLIKTRGQQVTLSCSPISGHRSVSWYQQTPGQGLQFLFEYFSETQRNKGNFPGRFSGRQFSNSRSEMNVSTLELGDSALYLCASREQGLREVTEAFFGQGTRLTVV.

This chain uses TRBV7-2 with TRBJ1-2, with unresolved D. Germline loops: CDR1 SGHTA, CDR2 FQGNSA. The CDR3 runs to 14 residues. V lost 3 bases and J lost 4, with 12 bases in between. CDR3 nucleotides: TGTGCCAGCAGCTTGGCAGGTGTGGGCTATGGCTACACCTTC. It codes for CASSLAGVGYGYTF.